The 27 T cell receptor beta chains below come from one sample, sequenced in a study of blood T cell repertoires in COVID-19. This table comes from immunoSEQ multiplex PCR, and its TCRdb copy is limited to in-frame clones, with some not included. The data show under 200,000 clones, 70% to 90% seen once. Sequenced material: peripheral blood. The source is a woman aged 50 to 60 with COVID-19, enrolled during active disease.

The gene calls are TRBV7-3 and TRBJ2-1; 7 positions match TRBD2. CDR1 and CDR2 (germline): SGHTA, FQGTGA. Trimming removed 5 bases from V and 0 bases from J; junction bases left unmatched: 13. CDR3 length: 18 amino acids. The CDR3 nucleotides read TGTGCCAGCAGCCCGCGGAGCGGGGCCCTAAGCTCCTACAATGAGCAGTTCTTC. Its translation: CASSPRSGALSSYNEQFF.

The CDR3 sequence is CASSLWETSGNTIYF. The DNA for the CDR3 is TGTGCCAGCAGCTTGTGGGAGACCTCTGGAAACACCATATATTTT. This sequence joins TRBV5-6 and TRBJ1-3; D gene uncertain. The CDR3 totals 15 residues. Germline V CDR1 and CDR2: SGHDT, YYEEEE. Trimming took 1 base from V and 0 from J, leaving 8 bases between them. Variable domain in full (rest from reference TRBV5-6 and TRBJ1-3): DAGVTQSPTHLIKTRGQQVTLRCSPKSGHDTVSWYQQALGQGPQFIFQYYEEEERQRGNFPDRFSGHQFPNYSSELNVNALLLGDSALYLCASSLWETSGNTIYFGEGSWLTVV.

The CDR3 loop reads CASSSSTGYEQYF. The DNA of the CDR3 is TGTGCCAGCAGCTCAAGCACAGGCTACGAGCAGTACTTC. The chain recombines TRBV12-3 or TRBV12-4 with TRBJ2-7, with D possibly being TRBD1 (5 bases). Trimming pared 6 bases from V and 3 bases from J, leaving 12 bases between. The CDR3 totals 13 residues.

This clone was detected only once. The gene calls are TRBV24-1 and TRBJ2-3, with 10 bases matching TRBD1. V was clipped by 6 bases and J by 6 bases; unmatched bases: 8. CDR3 length equals 15 residues. The germline V gene has CDR1 KGHDR and CDR2 SFDVKD. The CDR3 DNA reads as TGTGCCACCAGTCTGACAGGGGGCAGGGGGGATACGCAGTATTTT. As protein: CATSLTGGRGDTQYF.

The chain links TRBV10-2 to TRBJ1-2; D may be TRBD1 (5 bases). The CDR3 totals 14 residues. Per the germline V gene, CDR1 is WSHSY and CDR2 is SAAADI. Trimming removed 6 bases at V and 3 bases at J, with 14 bases between. The CDR3 DNA reads as TGCGCCAGCAGGGGAAGGGGATACGACTATGGCTACACCTTC. Translated: CASRGRGYDYGYTF.

This chain uses TRBV5-7 with TRBJ2-7; 12 bases line up with TRBD1. TRBV5-7 is marked as an open reading frame, function uncertain. CDR3 length: 15 amino acids. V was clipped by 5 bases and J by 7 bases; unmatched bases: 10. The CDR3 region is CASRRDRGRIREQYF. DNA for the CDR3: TGTGCCAGCAGGAGGGACAGGGGGCGCATACGGGAGCAGTACTTC.

This sequence joins TRBV27 and TRBJ2-7; 7 bases fit TRBD1. There are 13 residues in the CDR3. After removal of 3 bases from V and 2 bases from J, the junction contained 1 base not matched to a gene. The germline gives CDR1 MNHEY, CDR2 SMNVEV (reference sequence). The CDR3 DNA is TGTGCCAGCAGTTTGACAGGGCCCTACGAGCAGTACTTC. Protein: CASSLTGPYEQYF.

This sequence joins TRBV9 and TRBJ2-5; D remains ambiguous. This CDR3 contains 14 residues. The V and J ends lost 0 bases and 2 bases respectively, with 8 bases between them. In germline, CDR1 is SGDLS, CDR2 YYNGEE. The CDR3 is CASSVGPQQETQYF. The CDR3, as DNA: TGTGCCAGCAGCGTAGGCCCACAACAAGAGACCCAGTACTTC.

The V and J genes are TRBV7-6 and TRBJ2-1; the match to TRBD1 covers 7 bases. V shed 5 bases, J shed 3 bases, and the junction held 10 bases outside the gene matches. This CDR3 has 16 amino acids. CDR1 is SGHVS and CDR2 is FNYEAQ in the germline V gene. For the CDR3, the DNA is TGTGCCAGCAGCGACAGAAACAGGGGTCGCTACAATGAGCAGTTCTTC. This sequence encodes CASSDRNRGRYNEQFF.

The chain carries TRBV19 and TRBJ2-1; 14 positions agree with TRBD2. This CDR3 comprises 15 residues. Per germline, CDR1 LNHDA and CDR2 SQIVND (reference sequence). Unmatched junction bases numbered 7, after V lost 7 bases and J lost 8 bases. Here the CDR3 reads CASNEGLAGGDEQFF. DNA of the CDR3: TGTGCCAGTAATGAAGGACTAGCGGGGGGTGATGAGCAGTTCTTC.

This sequence joins TRBV6-1 and TRBJ2-3; D is unresolved. The CDR3 sequence is 16 residues long. Germline V CDR1 and CDR2: MNHNS, SASEGT. Trimming cost V 6 bases and J 0 bases, with 16 bases left between them. As DNA, the CDR3 is TGTGCCAGCAGCGAAAAACAGAGTTCTAGCACAGATACGCAGTATTTT. Translation: CASSEKQSSSTDTQYF.

This clone was observed a few times. The rearrangement joins TRBV3-1 (or the pseudogene TRBV3-2) to TRBJ1-3, with 10 bases that match TRBD1. Germline loops: CDR1 LGHDT, CDR2 YNNKEL (reference sequence). After removal of 6 bases from V and 3 bases from J, the junction contained 5 bases not matched to a gene. This CDR3 is built from 15 residues. CDR3 residues: CASRHDRGLGNTIYF. The CDR3 DNA follows: TGTGCCAGCAGACACGACAGGGGGCTTGGAAACACCATATATTTT.

DNA of the CDR3: TGCGCCAGCAGCCAAACTAGCGGGCCCTACAATGAGCAGTTCTTC. Residues: CASSQTSGPYNEQFF. The chain carries TRBV4-1 and TRBJ2-1; 9 positions agree with TRBD2. After removal of 2 bases from V and 2 bases from J, the junction contained 1 base not matched to a gene. The CDR3 runs 15 residues. CDR1 and CDR2 from the germline V gene are MGHRA and YSYEKL.

The chain recombines TRBV6-1 with TRBJ2-7, with D possibly being TRBD2 (6 bases). Trimming removed 3 bases at V and 2 bases at J, with 17 bases between. Germline assignment: CDR1 MNHNS and CDR2 SASEGT. The CDR3 is 16 amino acids. The CDR3 is CASSEEGRGTPYEQYF. The CDR3 region has the DNA TGTGCCAGCAGTGAGGAAGGACGGGGGACCCCCTACGAGCAGTACTTC.

The V gene is TRBV6-5, the J gene TRBJ1-6; 7 nucleotides align to TRBD1. V was pared by 11 bases and J by 2 bases, with 6 bases of the junction left unmatched. Germline V gives CDR1 MNHEY, CDR2 SVGAGI. The CDR3 runs to 14 residues. The CDR3 sequence is CAGRQGPYNSPLHF. CDR3 nucleotides: TGTGCCGGACGACAGGGCCCCTATAATTCACCCCTCCACTTT.

V is TRBV6-6 and J is TRBJ2-5; 7 bases are shared with TRBD1. The CDR3 runs to 13 residues. Germline CDR1 is MNHNY and CDR2 is SVGAGI (reference sequence). V was clipped by 4 bases and J by 3 bases; unmatched bases: 2. The CDR3 coding sequence is TGTGCCAGCAGTTTAGGGACAGAAGAGACCCAGTACTTC. Its protein is CASSLGTEETQYF.

This chain links TRBV29-1 with TRBJ2-5; D gene ambiguous. CDR1 is SQVTM and CDR2 is ANQGSEA in the germline V gene. V was trimmed by 3 bases and J by 5 bases, leaving 7 bases between them. The CDR3 totals 11 residues. CDR3 loop: CSVDYLETQYF. The CDR3, as DNA: TGCAGCGTTGATTATCTGGAGACCCAGTACTTC.

The chain links TRBV30 to TRBJ1-1; weak D call: TRBD1 (5 bases). From germline, CDR1 is GTSNPN and CDR2 SVGIG (reference sequence). The CDR3 is 14 amino acids. The germline V and J ends were trimmed by 5 bases and 4 bases, with 17 bases remaining between them. The CDR3 region is CAWLPLSQGTEAFF. CDR3 sequence (DNA): TGTGCCTGGCTACCACTGAGCCAGGGCACTGAAGCTTTCTTT. Full variable domain (remainder filled in from reference TRBV30 and TRBJ1-1): SQTIHQWPATLVQPVGSPLSLECTVEGTSNPNLYWYRQAAGRGLQLLFYSVGIGQISSEVPQNLSASRPQDRQFILSSKKLLLSDSGFYLCAWLPLSQGTEAFFGQGTRLTVV.

This chain connects TRBV2 to TRBJ2-7, with 12 bases identical to TRBD1. Trimming cost V 6 bases and J 7 bases; bases outside gene matches: 10. This CDR3 spans 15 amino acids. CDR1 is SNHLY, CDR2 FYNNEI, per germline. The CDR3 protein is CASRGTGQGAKEQYF. In DNA, the CDR3 is TGTGCCAGCAGGGGGACGGGACAGGGGGCGAAAGAGCAGTACTTC.

The chain carries TRBV9 and TRBJ2-1; TRBD2 aligns across 7 bases. CDR1 is SGDLS and CDR2 is YYNGEE in the germline V gene. With 0 bases clipped from V and 3 bases from J, the junction kept 6 bases outside the gene matches. This CDR3 region has 16 residues. CDR3 in DNA: TGTGCCAGCAGCGTAGCCGCGGGGGTCAACTACAATGAGCAGTTCTTC. This codes for CASSVAAGVNYNEQFF.

The chain combines TRBV7-3 with TRBJ1-6; 9 nucleotides match TRBD1. Germline V gives CDR1 SGHTA, CDR2 FQGTGA. The CDR3 totals 16 residues. The V segment lost 2 bases and the J segment 1 base; nucleotides outside the gene matches: 0. The CDR3 spells CASSLGTGSYNSPLHF. The CDR3, as DNA: TGTGCCAGCAGCTTAGGGACAGGGTCCTATAATTCACCCCTCCACTTT.

The table lists this clone with a few counts. The chain uses TRBV3-1 (or the pseudogene TRBV3-2) and TRBJ2-6; a weak D match, TRBD1 (5 bases). The CDR3 is 14 residues long. V lost 7 bases and J 2 bases, leaving 9 bases between the germline ends. The germline CDR1 and CDR2 sequences are LGHDT and YNNKEL (reference sequence). Written as DNA, the CDR3 is TGTGCCAGCAACTCAGGGACTGGGGCCAACGTCCTGACTTTC. Protein: CASNSGTGANVLTF.

This chain uses TRBV28 with TRBJ1-2, with 7 bases aligning to TRBD1. CDR3 size: 14 residues. From germline, CDR1 is MDHEN and CDR2 SYDVKM. After removal of 5 bases from V and 8 bases from J, the junction contained 11 bases not matched to a gene. For the CDR3, the DNA is TGTGCCAGCAGTCTCCCCCGGACAGGAATCGGCTACACCTTC. Translation gives CASSLPRTGIGYTF.

The V and J genes are TRBV7-2 and TRBJ2-5; 12 bases line up with TRBD1. CDR1 is SGHTA, CDR2 FQGNSA, per germline. V lost 6 bases and J lost 4; bases outside the gene matches: 6. This CDR3 has 15 residues. CDR3 in amino acids: CASSSPGQGAETQYF. CDR3 DNA: TGTGCCAGCAGTTCACCGGGACAGGGGGCAGAGACCCAGTACTTC.

The chain is built from TRBV7-9 and TRBJ1-1; D unresolved. The V end lost 3 bases, the J end lost 3 bases, and 5 bases lay between the germline ends. The V gene's germline CDR1 is SEHNR and CDR2 FQNEAQ (reference sequence). The CDR3 has 12 residues. CDR3 DNA: TGTGCCAGCAGCTTCCCATACACTGAAGCTTTCTTT. Protein sequence: CASSFPYTEAFF.

This clone is a singleton in its sample. The chain uses TRBV5-1 and TRBJ1-3; D perhaps matches TRBD1 (6 bases). This CDR3 has 15 amino acids. The V gene's germline CDR1 is SGHRS and CDR2 YFSETQ. Trimming took off 0 bases at V and 2 bases at J, with 9 bases between the two ends. The CDR3 region is CASSLEAGAGNTIYF. The CDR3 DNA sequence: TGCGCCAGCAGCTTGGAGGCAGGGGCTGGAAACACCATATATTTT.

This clone was counted only a few times. The chain couples TRBV12-3 or TRBV12-4 to TRBJ2-1; D might be TRBD1 (5 bases). The CDR3 has 13 amino acids. The V and J ends lost 5 bases and 2 bases respectively, with 7 bases between them. CDR3 protein: CASSPDTYNEQFF. The CDR3 DNA follows: TGTGCCAGCAGTCCGGACACCTACAATGAGCAGTTCTTC.